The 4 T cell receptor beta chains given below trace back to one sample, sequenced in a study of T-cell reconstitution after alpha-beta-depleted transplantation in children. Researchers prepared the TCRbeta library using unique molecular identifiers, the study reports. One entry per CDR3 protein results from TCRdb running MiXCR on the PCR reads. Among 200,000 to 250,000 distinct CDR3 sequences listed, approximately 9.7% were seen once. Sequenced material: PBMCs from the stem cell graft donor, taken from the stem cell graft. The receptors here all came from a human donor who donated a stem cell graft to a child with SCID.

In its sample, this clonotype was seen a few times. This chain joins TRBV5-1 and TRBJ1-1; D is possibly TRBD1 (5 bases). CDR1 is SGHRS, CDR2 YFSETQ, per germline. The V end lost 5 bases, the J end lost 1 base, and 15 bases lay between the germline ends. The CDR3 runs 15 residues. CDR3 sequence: CASRGDTGSNTEAFF. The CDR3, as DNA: TGCGCCAGCAGGGGGGATACGGGGTCGAACACTGAAGCTTTCTTT.

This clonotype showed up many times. CDR3 DNA: TGTGCCAGCAGTTTGAGGACTAGCGGGTTGGAGACCCAGTACTTC. It yields the protein CASSLRTSGLETQYF. The rearrangement uses TRBV12-3 or TRBV12-4 and TRBJ2-5; 11 bases are shared with TRBD2. V was clipped by 3 bases and J by 5 bases; unmatched bases: 5. CDR3 length: 15 amino acids.

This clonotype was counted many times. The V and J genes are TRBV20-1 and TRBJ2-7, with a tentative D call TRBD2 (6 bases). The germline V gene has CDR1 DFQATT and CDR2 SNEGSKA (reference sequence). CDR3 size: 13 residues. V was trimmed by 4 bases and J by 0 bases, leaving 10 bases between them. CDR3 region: CSAKRASSYEQYF. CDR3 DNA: TGCAGTGCTAAGCGGGCGAGCTCCTACGAGCAGTACTTC.

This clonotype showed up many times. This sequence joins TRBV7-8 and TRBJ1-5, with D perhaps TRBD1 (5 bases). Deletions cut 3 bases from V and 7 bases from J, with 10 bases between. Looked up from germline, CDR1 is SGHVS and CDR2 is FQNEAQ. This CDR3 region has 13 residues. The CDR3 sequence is CASSFRGDQPQHF. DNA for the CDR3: TGTGCCAGCAGCTTTCGGGGGGACCAGCCCCAGCATTTT.